This T cell receptor (beta chain) was documented in a study of human T cells and chemical hapten exposure. On the study more broadly: Among samples, TCR yields varied mainly because of small differences in pooled library volume.

Within the library, unique molecular identifiers were attached to each individual cDNA molecule. TCRdb processed the RACE reads anew with MiXCR; each CDR3 protein has one entry. The sample has under 95,000 distinct CDR3 sequences; about 8.6% are singletons. This clonotype was seen more than once but under ten times. Described time point: healthy volunteer bleed at 2 weeks. Total RNA was isolated from whole blood that had not been fractionated. The junction had 7 bases not matched to a gene; V was cut back by 4 bases and J by 4 bases. This CDR3 spans 16 amino acids. Looked up from germline, CDR1 is LGHDT and CDR2 is YNNKEL (reference sequence).

The sequence came from a female donor in good health. Some clones in this sample may be carry-over from other donors' samples. The sample was whole blood. V is TRBV3-1 and J is TRBJ2-2; 9 bases fit TRBD2. The CDR3 sequence: CASSPSREGATGELFF. For the CDR3, the DNA is TGTGCCAGCAGCCCCTCGCGGGAGGGGGCCACCGGGGAGCTGTTTTTT. Variable domain in full (rest from reference TRBV3-1 and TRBJ2-2): DTAVSQTPKYLVTQMGNDKSIKCEQNLGHDTMYWYKQDSKKFLKIMFSYNNKELIINETVPNRFSPKSPDKAHLNLHINSLELGDSAVYFCASSPSREGATGELFFGEGSRLTVL.